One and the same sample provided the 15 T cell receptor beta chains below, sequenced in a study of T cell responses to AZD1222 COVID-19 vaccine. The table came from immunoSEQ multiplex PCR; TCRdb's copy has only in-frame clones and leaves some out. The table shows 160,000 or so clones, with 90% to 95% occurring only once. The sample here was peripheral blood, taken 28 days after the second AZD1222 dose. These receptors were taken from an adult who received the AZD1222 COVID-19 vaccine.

CDR3 coding DNA: TGTGCCACCAGTAGGGACCTCGATGAGACCCAGTACTTC. Translating it yields CATSRDLDETQYF. V gene TRBV15 combines with J gene TRBJ2-5; TRBD1 or TRBD2 may be the D gene (5 bases each). The length of the CDR3 is 13 residues. Germline V CDR1 and CDR2: LNHNV, YYDKDF (reference sequence). Trimming left V 6 bases short and J 5 bases short, with 13 bases between.

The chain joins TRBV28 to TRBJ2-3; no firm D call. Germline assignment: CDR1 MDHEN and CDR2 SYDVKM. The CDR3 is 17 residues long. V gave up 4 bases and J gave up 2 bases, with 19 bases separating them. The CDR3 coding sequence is TGTGCCAGCAGTTCCCTTTTGTTTGGGTTGACCACAGATACGCAGTATTTT. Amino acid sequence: CASSSLLFGLTTDTQYF.

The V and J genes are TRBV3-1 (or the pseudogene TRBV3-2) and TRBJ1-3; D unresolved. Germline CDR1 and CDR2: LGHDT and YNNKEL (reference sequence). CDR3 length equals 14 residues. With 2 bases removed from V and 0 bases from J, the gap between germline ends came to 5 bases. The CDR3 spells CASSQRNSGNTIYF. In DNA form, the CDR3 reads TGTGCCAGCAGCCAAAGAAACTCTGGAAACACCATATATTTT.

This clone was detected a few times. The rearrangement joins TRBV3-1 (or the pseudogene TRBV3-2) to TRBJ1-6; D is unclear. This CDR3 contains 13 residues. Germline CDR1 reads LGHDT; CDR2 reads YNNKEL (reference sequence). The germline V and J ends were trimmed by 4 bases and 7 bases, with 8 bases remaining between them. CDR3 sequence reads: CASSLEWNSPLHF. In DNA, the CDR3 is TGTGCCAGCAGCCTGGAGTGGAATTCACCCCTCCACTTT.

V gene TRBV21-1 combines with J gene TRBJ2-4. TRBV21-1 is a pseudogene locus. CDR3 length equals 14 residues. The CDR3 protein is CASVLIGGKNIQYF. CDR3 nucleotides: TGTGCCAGCGTCCTTATAGGGGGGAAAAACATTCAGTACTTC.

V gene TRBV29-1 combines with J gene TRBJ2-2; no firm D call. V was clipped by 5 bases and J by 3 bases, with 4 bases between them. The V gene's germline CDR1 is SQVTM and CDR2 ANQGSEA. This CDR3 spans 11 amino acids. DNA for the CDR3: TGCAGCGTTCAGTACACCGGGGAGCTGTTTTTT. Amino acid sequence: CSVQYTGELFF.

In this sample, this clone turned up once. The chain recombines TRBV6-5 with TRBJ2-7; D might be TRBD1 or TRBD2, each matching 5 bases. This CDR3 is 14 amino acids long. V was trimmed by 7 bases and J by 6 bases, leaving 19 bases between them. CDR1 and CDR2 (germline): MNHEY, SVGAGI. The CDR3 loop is CASTGRPGRSEQYF. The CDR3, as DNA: TGTGCCAGCACCGGCAGACCGGGACGTAGCGAGCAGTACTTC.

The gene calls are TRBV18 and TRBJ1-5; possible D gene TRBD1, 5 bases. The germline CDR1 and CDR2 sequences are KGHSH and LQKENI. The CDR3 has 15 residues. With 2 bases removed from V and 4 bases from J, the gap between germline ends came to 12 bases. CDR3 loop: CASSPGGVNNQPQHF. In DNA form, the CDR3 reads TGTGCCAGCTCACCAGGGGGGGTGAATAATCAGCCCCAGCATTTT.

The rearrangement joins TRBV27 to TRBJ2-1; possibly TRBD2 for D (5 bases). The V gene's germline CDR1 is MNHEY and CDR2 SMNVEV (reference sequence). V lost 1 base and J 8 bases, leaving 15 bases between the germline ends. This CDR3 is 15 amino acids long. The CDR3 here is CASSLFFGDSDEQFF. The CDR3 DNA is TGTGCCAGCAGTTTATTTTTCGGGGATAGTGATGAGCAGTTCTTC.

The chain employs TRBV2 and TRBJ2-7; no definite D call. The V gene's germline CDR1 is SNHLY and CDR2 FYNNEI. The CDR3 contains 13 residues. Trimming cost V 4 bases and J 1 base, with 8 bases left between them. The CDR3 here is CASSGIRSYEQYF. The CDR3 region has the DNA TGTGCCAGCAGTGGGATTCGGTCCTACGAGCAGTACTTC.

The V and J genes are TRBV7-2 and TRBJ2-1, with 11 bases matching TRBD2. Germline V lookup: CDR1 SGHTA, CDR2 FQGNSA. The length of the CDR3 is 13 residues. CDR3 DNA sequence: TGTGCGGTAGCGGGAGGGCCAGGGAATGAGCAGTTCTTC. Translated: CAVAGGPGNEQFF. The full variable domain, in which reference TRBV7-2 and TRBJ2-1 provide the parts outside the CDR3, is GAGVSQSPSNKVTEKGKDVELRCDPISGHTALYWYRQSLGQGLEFLIYFQGNSAPDKSGLPSDRFSAERTGGSVSTLTIQRTQQEDSAVYLCAVAGGPGNEQFFGPGTRLTVL.

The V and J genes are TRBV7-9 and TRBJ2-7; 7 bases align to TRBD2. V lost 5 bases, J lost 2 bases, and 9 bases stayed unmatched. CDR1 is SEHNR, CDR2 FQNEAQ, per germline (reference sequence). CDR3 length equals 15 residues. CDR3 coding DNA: TGTGCCAGCAGCCCCACGGGGGAGGGGACCTACGAGCAGTACTTC. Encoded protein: CASSPTGEGTYEQYF.

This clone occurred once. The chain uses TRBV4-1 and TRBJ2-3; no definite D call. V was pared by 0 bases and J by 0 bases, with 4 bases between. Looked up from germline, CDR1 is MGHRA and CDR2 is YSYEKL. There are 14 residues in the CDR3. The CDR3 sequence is CASSQERSTDTQYF. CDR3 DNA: TGCGCCAGCAGCCAAGAGCGAAGCACAGATACGCAGTATTTT.

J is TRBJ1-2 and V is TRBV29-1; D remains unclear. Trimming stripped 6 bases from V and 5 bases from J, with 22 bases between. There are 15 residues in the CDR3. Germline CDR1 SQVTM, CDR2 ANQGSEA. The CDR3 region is CSVERVGPLRYGYTF. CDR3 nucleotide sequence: TGCAGCGTAGAAAGGGTCGGCCCGCTTAGGTATGGCTACACCTTC. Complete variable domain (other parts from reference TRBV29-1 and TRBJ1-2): SAVISQKPSRDICQRGTSLTIQCQVDSQVTMMFWYRQQPGQSLTLIATANQGSEATYESGFVIDKFPISRPNLTFSTLTVSNMSPEDSSIYLCSVERVGPLRYGYTFGSGTRLTVV.

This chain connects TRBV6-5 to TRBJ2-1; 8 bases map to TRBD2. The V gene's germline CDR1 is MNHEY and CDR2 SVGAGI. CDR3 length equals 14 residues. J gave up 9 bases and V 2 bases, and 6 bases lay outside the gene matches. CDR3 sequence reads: CASSYGLAGLEQFF. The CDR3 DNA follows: TGTGCCAGCAGTTACGGGTTAGCGGGACTTGAGCAGTTCTTC.